This T cell receptor (beta chain) is drawn from a study of T cell responses to AZD1222 COVID-19 vaccine. Only in-frame clones appear in the TCRdb table, and some are missing; sequencing was by immunoSEQ multiplex PCR. The sample shows about 200,000 clones, 85% to 95% of them seen only once. CDR1 and CDR2 (germline): LNHDA, SQIVND (reference sequence). CDR3 length equals 17 residues. V shed 4 bases and J shed 1 base, with 14 bases lying between them. This receptor was taken from an adult who received the AZD1222 COVID-19 vaccine. The genes are TRBV19 and TRBJ2-6; a possible D gene is TRBD2 (6 bases). The material was peripheral blood, obtained 28 days after the second AZD1222 dose. DNA for the CDR3: TGTGCCAGTAGTACGGGGGTGTCGGCTTCTGGGGCCAACGTCCTGACTTTC. Protein product: CASSTGVSASGANVLTF.